These T cell receptor beta chains were read from a single sample in a study of cytomegalovirus exposure and HLA in healthy donors. Here immunoSEQ multiplex PCR was the method, and the copy in TCRdb shows in-frame clones only, minus some. The sample consists of tens of thousands of clones, about 92% of them appearing once. Specimen: PBMCs. The receptors stem from a man aged 18-30 years in good health and CMV-seronegative. The CDR3 runs from the conserved cysteine through the conserved F or W. A D gene is named only where the DNA matches it firmly. Clone size is given for some rows only: seen once, a few or many times, or a class if the clone is expanded.

v_gene: TRBV9
len: 11
abundance: .
d_gene: .
j_gene: TRBJ2-1
CDR3aa: CASSVSDEQFF
CDR3nt: TGTGCCAGCAGCGTTAGCGATGAGCAGTTCTTC

v_gene: TRBV5-1
len: 16
abundance: .
d_gene: TRBD2
j_gene: TRBJ2-2
CDR3aa: CASSYQRGGNTGELFF
CDR3nt: TGCGCCAGCAGCTATCAGCGGGGAGGGAACACCGGGGAGCTGTTTTTT

v_gene: TRBV6-5
len: 14
abundance: .
d_gene: .
j_gene: TRBJ1-1
CDR3aa: CASSYSSRNTEAFF
CDR3nt: TGTGCCAGCAGTTACTCGAGTAGGAACACTGAAGCTTTCTTT

v_gene: TRBV7-8
len: 13
abundance: .
d_gene: .
j_gene: TRBJ1-5
CDR3aa: CASSLIAGQPQHF
CDR3nt: TGTGCCAGCAGCTTAATCGCGGGGCAGCCCCAGCATTTT

v_gene: TRBV27
len: 16
abundance: .
d_gene: TRBD2
j_gene: TRBJ2-7
CDR3aa: CASSVNTGTNLYEQYF
CDR3nt: TGTGCCAGCAGTGTCAATACCGGGACTAATCTCTACGAGCAGTACTTC

v_gene: TRBV7-8
len: 18
abundance: .
d_gene: TRBD1
j_gene: TRBJ2-7
CDR3aa: CASSSAPNTGTGRYEQYF
CDR3nt: TGTGCCAGCAGCTCCGCCCCCAACACCGGGACAGGGAGATACGAGCAGTACTTC

v_gene: TRBV27
len: 14
abundance: .
d_gene: TRBD2
j_gene: TRBJ2-7
CDR3aa: CASRREVVSYEQYF
CDR3nt: TGTGCCAGCAGGCGGGAGGTGGTGTCCTACGAGCAGTACTTC

v_gene: TRBV6-6
len: 13
abundance: .
d_gene: .
j_gene: TRBJ1-2
CDR3aa: CASSLDGSYGYTF
CDR3nt: TGTGCCAGCAGTCTAGACGGATCCTATGGCTACACCTTC

v_gene: TRBV6-4
len: 14
abundance: .
d_gene: TRBD1
j_gene: TRBJ2-2
CDR3aa: CASSDRQGTGELFF
CDR3nt: TGTGCCAGCAGTGACCGACAGGGTACCGGGGAGCTGTTTTTT

v_gene: TRBV6-1
len: 12
abundance: once
d_gene: .
j_gene: TRBJ1-2
CDR3aa: CASSERSYGYTF
CDR3nt: TGTGCCAGCAGTGAGAGGTCCTATGGCTACACCTTC

v_gene: TRBV30
len: 14
abundance: .
d_gene: .
j_gene: TRBJ2-7
CDR3aa: CAWVGRGEAYEQYF
CDR3nt: TGTGCCTGGGTGGGCAGGGGGGAGGCCTACGAGCAGTACTTC

v_gene: TRBV27
len: 15
abundance: .
d_gene: TRBD2
j_gene: TRBJ2-1
CDR3aa: CASSLVASGYNEQFF
CDR3nt: TGTGCCAGCAGTTTAGTGGCTAGCGGATACAATGAGCAGTTCTTC

v_gene: TRBV10-3
len: 11
abundance: once
d_gene: TRBD1
j_gene: TRBJ2-1
CDR3aa: CAISETGVEFF
CDR3nt: TGTGCCATCAGCGAGACAGGGGTAGAGTTCTTC

v_gene: TRBV19
len: 13
abundance: .
d_gene: .
j_gene: TRBJ1-1
CDR3aa: CASSIRGFAVAFF
CDR3nt: TGTGCCAGTAGTATAAGGGGGTTCGCGGTCGCTTTCTTT

v_gene: TRBV7-2
len: 15
abundance: .
d_gene: .
j_gene: TRBJ1-2
CDR3aa: CASSFGRGANYGYTF
CDR3nt: TGTGCCAGCAGCTTCGGGAGGGGGGCTAACTATGGCTACACCTTC

v_gene: TRBV19
len: 16
abundance: .
d_gene: TRBD1
j_gene: TRBJ2-5
CDR3aa: CASTPRPGQGSETQYF
CDR3nt: TGTGCCAGTACTCCCAGGCCAGGACAGGGGAGCGAGACCCAGTACTTC

v_gene: TRBV5-1
len: 14
abundance: .
d_gene: .
j_gene: TRBJ2-1
CDR3aa: CASSSGTLYNEQFF
CDR3nt: TGCGCCAGCAGCTCCGGGACTTTATACAATGAGCAGTTCTTC

v_gene: TRBV5-5
len: 16
abundance: .
d_gene: .
j_gene: TRBJ2-7
CDR3aa: CASSLLGQSYPYEQYF
CDR3nt: TGTGCCAGCAGCTTGTTAGGACAGAGTTACCCCTACGAGCAGTACTTC

v_gene: TRBV4-2
len: 16
abundance: .
d_gene: .
j_gene: TRBJ2-2
CDR3aa: CASSRGVTAGTGELFF
CDR3nt: TGTGCCAGCAGCCGCGGGGTGACCGCCGGCACCGGGGAGCTGTTTTTT

v_gene: TRBV5-1
len: 14
abundance: .
d_gene: TRBD1
j_gene: TRBJ1-1
CDR3aa: CASSGGGANTEAFF
CDR3nt: TGCGCCAGCAGCGGAGGGGGCGCGAACACTGAAGCTTTCTTT

v_gene: TRBV7-8
len: 15
abundance: .
d_gene: TRBD1
j_gene: TRBJ2-7
CDR3aa: CASSLERDRVYEQYF
CDR3nt: TGTGCCAGCAGCTTAGAGCGAGACAGGGTCTACGAGCAGTACTTC

v_gene: TRBV5-4
len: 15
abundance: .
d_gene: TRBD2
j_gene: TRBJ2-7
CDR3aa: CASSTPAGGPHEQYF
CDR3nt: TGTGCCAGCAGCACTCCAGCGGGGGGGCCCCACGAGCAGTACTTC

v_gene: TRBV7-8
len: 16
abundance: .
d_gene: TRBD1
j_gene: TRBJ1-3
CDR3aa: CASSARRGLSGNTIYF
CDR3nt: TGTGCCAGCAGCGCACGCAGGGGGCTCTCTGGAAACACCATATATTTT

v_gene: TRBV6-1
len: 15
abundance: .
d_gene: TRBD2
j_gene: TRBJ2-1
CDR3aa: CASSPLAGGRDEQFF
CDR3nt: TGTGCCAGCAGCCCTCTAGCGGGGGGTAGGGATGAGCAGTTCTTC

v_gene: TRBV18
len: 14
abundance: .
d_gene: TRBD1
j_gene: TRBJ2-7
CDR3aa: CASSPGQGHYEQYF
CDR3nt: TGTGCCAGCTCACCGGGACAGGGGCATTACGAGCAGTACTTC

v_gene: TRBV5-1
len: 15
abundance: .
d_gene: TRBD1
j_gene: TRBJ1-4
CDR3aa: CASSSRDSPREKLFF
CDR3nt: TGCGCCAGCAGCTCCCGGGACAGCCCCCGAGAAAAACTGTTTTTT

v_gene: TRBV6-1
len: 14
abundance: .
d_gene: TRBD1
j_gene: TRBJ1-1
CDR3aa: CASSGDRGRTEAFF
CDR3nt: TGTGCCAGCAGTGGAGACAGGGGGCGCACTGAAGCTTTCTTT

v_gene: TRBV29-1
len: 11
abundance: .
d_gene: .
j_gene: TRBJ2-7
CDR3aa: CSGRTGYEQYF
CDR3nt: TGCAGCGGACGAACAGGGTACGAGCAGTACTTC

v_gene: TRBV28
len: 16
abundance: .
d_gene: .
j_gene: TRBJ2-7
CDR3aa: CASSLSGLLSSYEQYF
CDR3nt: TGTGCCAGCAGTTTATCCGGACTACTCAGCTCCTACGAGCAGTACTTC

v_gene: TRBV10-3
len: 14
abundance: once
d_gene: .
j_gene: TRBJ1-5
CDR3aa: CAISDTQTGLPQHF
CDR3nt: TGTGCCATCAGTGACACACAGACAGGCCTTCCCCAGCATTTT

v_gene: TRBV7-2
len: 14
abundance: .
d_gene: .
j_gene: TRBJ2-7
CDR3aa: CASSLLGSSYEQYF
CDR3nt: TGTGCCAGCAGCTTACTAGGGAGCTCCTACGAGCAGTACTTC

v_gene: TRBV5-8
len: 15
abundance: .
d_gene: .
j_gene: TRBJ1-5
CDR3aa: CASSLSDGYNQPQHF
CDR3nt: TGTGCCAGCAGCTTGAGCGACGGCTACAATCAGCCCCAGCATTTT

v_gene: TRBV9
len: 14
abundance: .
d_gene: .
j_gene: TRBJ2-6
CDR3aa: CASSKSSGANVLTF
CDR3nt: TGTGCCAGCAGCAAGAGCTCTGGGGCCAACGTCCTGACTTTC

v_gene: TRBV5-4
len: 15
abundance: .
d_gene: TRBD2
j_gene: TRBJ2-1
CDR3aa: CASSSQAGRHNEQFF
CDR3nt: TGTGCCAGCAGCTCCCAAGCGGGGCGCCACAATGAGCAGTTCTTC

v_gene: TRBV4-1
len: 15
abundance: .
d_gene: .
j_gene: TRBJ1-5
CDR3aa: CASSQEGYSNQPQHF
CDR3nt: TGCGCCAGCAGCCAAGAGGGCTATAGCAATCAGCCCCAGCATTTT

v_gene: TRBV11-3
len: 17
abundance: .
d_gene: .
j_gene: TRBJ1-2
CDR3aa: CASSLIPREAETYGYTF
CDR3nt: TGTGCCAGCAGCTTAATCCCCCGGGAGGCAGAGACCTATGGCTACACCTTC

v_gene: TRBV15
len: 18
abundance: .
d_gene: TRBD2
j_gene: TRBJ2-7
CDR3aa: CATSRIGPGLAGTYEQYF
CDR3nt: TGTGCCACCAGCAGAATCGGGCCGGGACTAGCGGGGACCTACGAGCAGTACTTC

v_gene: TRBV4-2
len: 13
abundance: .
d_gene: .
j_gene: TRBJ1-2
CDR3aa: CASSHGGLYGYTF
CDR3nt: TGTGCCAGCAGCCATGGGGGGTTGTATGGCTACACCTTC

v_gene: TRBV7-8
len: 14
abundance: .
d_gene: TRBD1
j_gene: TRBJ2-7
CDR3aa: CASSLQGATYEQYF
CDR3nt: TGTGCCAGCAGCTTACAGGGGGCCACCTACGAGCAGTACTTC

v_gene: TRBV6-6
len: 14
abundance: .
d_gene: .
j_gene: TRBJ1-4
CDR3aa: CASSYEQGYEKLFF
CDR3nt: TGTGCCAGCAGTTACGAACAGGGCTACGAAAAACTGTTTTTT